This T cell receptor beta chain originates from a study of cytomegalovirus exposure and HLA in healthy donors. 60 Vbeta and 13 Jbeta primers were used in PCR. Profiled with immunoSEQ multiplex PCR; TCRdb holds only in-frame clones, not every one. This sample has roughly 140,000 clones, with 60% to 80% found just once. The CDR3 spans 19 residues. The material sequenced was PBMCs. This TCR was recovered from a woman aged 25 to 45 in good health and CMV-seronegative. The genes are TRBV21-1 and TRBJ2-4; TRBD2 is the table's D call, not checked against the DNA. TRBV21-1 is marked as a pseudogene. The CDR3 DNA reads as TGTGCCAGCAGCGGCTTGACTAGCTCACGCCGGGGGGCCAAAAACATTCAGTACTTC. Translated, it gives CASSGLTSSRRGAKNIQYF.